This TCR beta chain was identified in a study of blood T cell repertoires in COVID-19. Study as a whole: The United States, Italy and Spain were the sources of the acute and convalescent COVID-19 samples.

Germline lookup yields CDR1 SGDLS and CDR2 YYNGEE. The CDR3 is made up of 13 amino acids. The junction had 9 bases not matched to a gene; V was cut back by 4 bases and J by 13 bases. Sequencing used immunoSEQ multiplex PCR; TCRdb keeps in-frame clones, though not all of them. Among about 140,000 clones listed, about 79% were seen once. The chain couples TRBV9 to TRBJ1-2; 11 bases are shared with TRBD1. Specimen: peripheral blood. The sequence came from a woman of 80 years or more with active or convalescent COVID-19. The CDR3 loop reads CASSPRDRGAFTF. The CDR3 DNA reads as TGTGCCAGCAGCCCCCGGGACAGGGGGGCCTTCACCTTC.